These 32 T cell receptor beta chains were all obtained from the same sample, sequenced in a study of identifying expanded T cells in peripheral blood. Assay used: immunoSEQ multiplex PCR; TCRdb lists only in-frame clones, some missing. The sample shows 95,000 to 150,000 clones, over 65% of them seen only once. The sample taken for sequencing was blood. Every receptor here comes from a person between 18 and 75 years old in good health.

This chain connects TRBV4-1 to TRBJ2-5, with 9 positions matching TRBD1. The CDR3 covers 17 residues. V dropped 1 base and J dropped 4; count of bases not matched to a gene: 10. Germline CDR1 and CDR2: MGHRA and YSYEKL. CDR3 coding DNA: TGCGCCAGCAGCCAAGGGGTGTTGGGACAGGGAGTAGAGACCCAGTACTTC. It translates to CASSQGVLGQGVETQYF.

The rearrangement links TRBV4-3 to TRBJ1-2, with D uncertain. CDR3 length: 14 amino acids. V lost 1 base, J lost 4 bases, and 10 bases lay in between. Germline CDR1 is LGHNA and CDR2 is YSLEER. The CDR3 nucleotides read TGCGCCAGCAGCCAAGGAATCGCTTCCTATGGCTACACCTTC. Its protein product is CASSQGIASYGYTF.

V and J are TRBV13 and TRBJ2-5, with TRBD2 matching 10 bases. J lost 5 bases, V lost 5 bases, and 8 bases had no gene match. Germline V CDR1 and CDR2: PRHDT, FYEKMQ (reference sequence). The CDR3 consists of 15 residues. The CDR3 loop reads CASSPSGGTRETQYF. The CDR3 nucleotides are TGTGCCAGCAGCCCTAGCGGGGGAACTCGGGAGACCCAGTACTTC.

The V and J genes are TRBV29-1 and TRBJ1-1; 8 bases are a match to TRBD1. This CDR3 contains 13 residues. Unmatched junction bases numbered 6, after V lost 7 bases and J lost 2 bases. The germline CDR1 and CDR2 sequences are SQVTM and ANQGSEA. CDR3 nucleotide sequence: TGCAGCGGGAAGGGACAGGCCAACACTGAAGCTTTCTTT. Amino acid sequence: CSGKGQANTEAFF.

The V and J genes are TRBV7-2 and TRBJ2-7; D is unclear. The CDR3 length is 12 residues. Germline CDR1 SGHTA, CDR2 FQGNSA. The V end lost 5 bases, the J end lost 0 bases, and 5 bases lay between the germline ends. CDR3 DNA sequence: TGTGCCAGCAGCACGGGCTCCTACGAGCAGTACTTC. Protein: CASSTGSYEQYF. Based on the CDR3 plus reference TRBV7-2 and TRBJ2-7, the full variable domain is GAGVSQSPSNKVTEKGKDVELRCDPISGHTALYWYRQSLGQGLEFLIYFQGNSAPDKSGLPSDRFSAERTGGSVSTLTIQRTQQEDSAVYLCASSTGSYEQYFGPGTRLTVT.

The chain has TRBV15 and TRBJ2-7; 9 nucleotides align to TRBD1. The CDR3 totals 16 residues. Looked up from germline, CDR1 is LNHNV and CDR2 is YYDKDF (reference sequence). V lost 5 bases and J lost 3; bases outside the gene matches: 11. CDR3 bases: TGTGCCACCAGCCCAAAGGGGGGACAGGGTATCTACGAGCAGTACTTC. Translating it yields CATSPKGGQGIYEQYF.

The chain joins TRBV18 to TRBJ2-5; D possibly corresponds to TRBD1 (5 bases). With 4 bases removed from V and 5 bases from J, the gap between germline ends came to 20 bases. The germline V gene encodes CDR1 KGHSH and CDR2 LQKENI. This CDR3 is 16 amino acids long. CDR3 coding DNA: TGTGCCAGCTCACTCCTTTCCCGAGACAGAGAGGAGACCCAGTACTTC. It specifies CASSLLSRDREETQYF.

The chain employs TRBV7-2 and TRBJ1-1; D remains ambiguous. Germline lookup yields CDR1 SGHTA and CDR2 FQGNSA. Trimming removed 2 bases from V and 2 bases from J, with 18 bases in between. The CDR3 is 17 residues long. As DNA, the CDR3 is TGTGCCAGCAGCTTACTCCTTATTGTGGGCGGAAACACTGAAGCTTTCTTT. Protein product: CASSLLLIVGGNTEAFF.

This clone was seen a few times. The rearrangement joins TRBV7-6 to TRBJ1-3, with 9 bases lining up with TRBD1. Germline CDR1 SGHVS, CDR2 FNYEAQ. The CDR3 length is 14 residues. J was trimmed by 6 bases and V by 5 bases; bases with no gene match: 5. CDR3 coding DNA: TGTGCCAGCAGCCCCGGGACAGGGACAAACACCATATATTTT. Amino acid sequence: CASSPGTGTNTIYF.

The J gene is TRBJ2-1, the V gene TRBV2; 8 bases fit TRBD1. CDR1 SNHLY and CDR2 FYNNEI come from the germline V gene. There are 14 residues in the CDR3. The J segment lost 0 bases and the V segment lost 9 bases, leaving 4 bases of the junction unmatched. This chain's CDR3 is CASSRGPSYNEQFF. Here the CDR3 DNA reads TGTGCCAGTTCCAGGGGGCCCTCCTACAATGAGCAGTTCTTC.

This rearrangement joins TRBV6-5 to TRBJ1-6, with unresolved D. Germline V gene lookup returns CDR1 MNHEY and CDR2 SVGAGI. The CDR3 spans 14 residues. V lost 3 bases and J lost 10, with 13 bases in between. The CDR3 here is CASSYYSSRSPLHF. CDR3 DNA: TGTGCCAGCAGTTATTATAGTTCTCGCTCACCCCTCCACTTT.

The rearrangement uses TRBV5-4 and TRBJ1-2, with a tentative D call TRBD1 (5 bases). This CDR3 is 15 amino acids long. Germline V lookup: CDR1 SGHNT, CDR2 YYREEE (reference sequence). The germline V and J ends were trimmed by 3 bases and 7 bases, with 19 bases remaining between them. The CDR3 DNA sequence: TGTGCCAGCAGCTCACAAGCTGGACAATCCAGTGGCTACACCTTC. It is translated as CASSSQAGQSSGYTF.

The chain links TRBV12-2 to TRBJ1-1. TRBV12-2 represents a pseudogene. This CDR3 spans 16 amino acids. The chain's CDR3 is CASRLVPRARNTEAFF. The CDR3 DNA reads as TGTGCAAGTCGCTTAGTCCCCCGGGCCAGAAACACTGAAGCTTTCTTT.

The table lists this clone with a count of one. The chain joins TRBV4-3 to TRBJ2-7; 10 bases are a match to TRBD1. Germline-derived CDR1 and CDR2 are LGHNA and YSLEER. Germline trimming cut 5 bases from V and 5 bases from J; bases unmatched to any gene: 15. CDR3 length: 17 amino acids. CDR3 bases: TGCGCCAGCAGCGAAGGGTTTCGACAGGGGGCTGCCCACGAGCAGTACTTC. This sequence encodes CASSEGFRQGAAHEQYF.

This rearrangement joins TRBV7-9 to TRBJ1-2, with TRBD1 matching over 9 bases. Germline V CDR1 and CDR2: SEHNR, FQNEAQ (reference sequence). The CDR3 is 15 amino acids. The junction had 7 bases not matched to a gene; V was cut back by 1 base and J by 7 bases. Here the CDR3 reads CASSLDPTGGVGYTF. The CDR3 bases are TGTGCCAGCAGCTTAGACCCGACAGGGGGAGTTGGCTACACCTTC.

The genes are TRBV6-1 and TRBJ1-3, with D possibly being TRBD1 (5 bases). V lost 1 base and J lost 11, with 12 bases in between. This CDR3 has 13 amino acids. Per germline, CDR1 MNHNS and CDR2 SASEGT. CDR3 region: CASSEVGALAIYF. The CDR3 DNA follows: TGTGCCAGCAGTGAAGTCGGGGCATTAGCCATATATTTT.

V gene TRBV18 combines with J gene TRBJ1-2; no definite D call. The length of the CDR3 is 15 residues. Trimming stripped 0 bases from V and 6 bases from J, with 14 bases between. The V gene's germline CDR1 is KGHSH and CDR2 LQKENI. CDR3 coding DNA: TGTGCCAGCTCACCACCGGGAGTGCGCGGAAATGGCTACACCTTC. Translation: CASSPPGVRGNGYTF.

This chain uses TRBV7-9 with TRBJ2-5, with D perhaps matching TRBD1 (6 bases). The V and J ends lost 3 bases and 2 bases respectively, with 13 bases between them. The CDR3 runs to 15 residues. CDR1 and CDR2 (germline): SEHNR, FQNEAQ (reference sequence). CDR3 in amino acids: CASSLGRGGQETQYF. The CDR3 DNA reads as TGTGCCAGCAGCTTGGGCAGGGGCGGACAAGAGACCCAGTACTTC. Combining the CDR3 with reference TRBV7-9 and TRBJ2-5 gives the whole variable domain DTGVSQNPRHKITKRGQNVTFRCDPISEHNRLYWYRQTLGQGPEFLTYFQNEAQLEKSRLLSDRFSAERPKGSFSTLEIQRTEQGDSAMYLCASSLGRGGQETQYFGPGTRLLVL.

V is TRBV7-9 and J is TRBJ1-2; D remains unclear. CDR1 SEHNR and CDR2 FQNEAQ come from the germline V gene (reference sequence). This CDR3 is 15 amino acids long. Trimming took 0 bases from V and 7 from J, leaving 15 bases between them. The CDR3 region has the DNA TGTGCCAGCAGCTTAGCGGGCGCTAATCAGGCTGGCTACACCTTC. It encodes CASSLAGANQAGYTF.

This chain uses TRBV7-2 with TRBJ2-1, with 7 bases lining up with TRBD1. With V trimmed by 5 bases and J by 0 bases, 4 bases remained unmatched. Germline-derived CDR1 and CDR2 are SGHTA and FQGNSA. The length of the CDR3 is 15 residues. The DNA for the CDR3 is TGTGCCAGCAGCCCAGACAGGGTCTCCTACAATGAGCAGTTCTTC. It codes for CASSPDRVSYNEQFF.

V usage is TRBV2 and J usage is TRBJ2-5; D may correspond to TRBD1 or TRBD2 (5 bases each). V was clipped by 6 bases and J by 2 bases, with 13 bases between them. The germline CDR1 and CDR2 sequences are SNHLY and FYNNEI. The CDR3 extends over 14 amino acids. The CDR3 sequence: CASSGLEGQETQYF. Here the CDR3 DNA reads TGTGCCAGCAGCGGATTAGAGGGGCAAGAGACCCAGTACTTC.

This chain uses TRBV6-1 with TRBJ2-7; TRBD2 is a possible D gene (7 bases). This CDR3 comprises 12 residues. V shed 6 bases and J shed 2 bases, with 8 bases lying between them. Germline lookup yields CDR1 MNHNS and CDR2 SASEGT. CDR3 DNA sequence: TGTGCCAGCAGGGGGGGGCCCTACGAGCAGTACTTC. Its protein is CASRGGPYEQYF.

The rearrangement uses TRBV5-6 and TRBJ2-2; 12 nucleotides align to TRBD2. Germline V gives CDR1 SGHDT, CDR2 YYEEEE. The J segment lost 5 bases and the V segment lost 1 base, leaving 6 bases of the junction unmatched. This CDR3 region has 17 residues. CDR3 sequence reads: CASSLKLAGGRTGELFF. CDR3 in DNA: TGTGCCAGCAGCTTGAAACTAGCGGGGGGTAGGACCGGGGAGCTGTTTTTT.

This clone was detected once. This chain links TRBV5-4 with TRBJ1-1; no reliable D call. The CDR3 length is 13 residues. Deletions cut 4 bases from V and 2 bases from J, with 9 bases between. Germline V gene lookup returns CDR1 SGHNT and CDR2 YYREEE (reference sequence). Written as DNA, the CDR3 is TGTGCCAGCAGCCTAGGACCCAACACTGAAGCTTTCTTT. As protein: CASSLGPNTEAFF.

This chain uses TRBV5-1 with TRBJ1-2; D gene uncertain. V dropped 1 base and J dropped 7 bases, with 11 bases sitting between them. The CDR3 is 13 amino acids. Looked up from germline, CDR1 is SGHRS and CDR2 is YFSETQ. This chain's CDR3 is CASSLTLGSGYTF. DNA of the CDR3: TGCGCCAGCAGCTTGACTTTGGGAAGTGGCTACACCTTC.

The V call is TRBV5-8, the J call TRBJ1-5, with D unclear. The CDR3 consists of 12 residues. V shed 2 bases and J shed 7 bases, with 7 bases lying between them. The germline V gene encodes CDR1 SGHTS and CDR2 YDEGEE. For the CDR3, the DNA is TGTGCCAGCAGCTTTATAAAGCAGCCCCAGCATTTT. This sequence encodes CASSFIKQPQHF.

This chain connects TRBV7-2 to TRBJ2-5; D uncertain. The germline V and J ends were trimmed by 4 bases and 1 base, with 13 bases remaining between them. CDR3 length: 15 amino acids. Germline V gene lookup returns CDR1 SGHTA and CDR2 FQGNSA. DNA of the CDR3: TGTGCCAGCAGCTCCGGACGGTGGGTCCAAGAGACCCAGTACTTC. Protein product: CASSSGRWVQETQYF. The full variable domain, its missing parts supplied by reference TRBV7-2 and TRBJ2-5, is GAGVSQSPSNKVTEKGKDVELRCDPISGHTALYWYRQSLGQGLEFLIYFQGNSAPDKSGLPSDRFSAERTGGSVSTLTIQRTQQEDSAVYLCASSSGRWVQETQYFGPGTRLLVL.

The J gene is TRBJ2-1, the V gene TRBV7-2; 10 nucleotides match TRBD1. V trimming: 4 bases; J trimming: 3 bases; junction bases outside the gene matches: 3. Germline V gene data show CDR1 as SGHTA and CDR2 as FQGNSA. CDR3 length: 15 amino acids. As DNA, the CDR3 is TGTGCCAGCAGCTCACGGACAGGGGGCTACAATGAGCAGTTCTTC. Encoded protein: CASSSRTGGYNEQFF.

The chain uses TRBV6-5 and TRBJ2-6, with 8 positions matching TRBD2. With V trimmed by 5 bases and J by 2 bases, 2 bases remained unmatched. Germline V gene data show CDR1 as MNHEY and CDR2 as SVGAGI. This CDR3 is built from 15 residues. CDR3 amino acids: CASSAGGAGANVLTF. In DNA, the CDR3 is TGTGCCAGCAGTGCCGGGGGGGCTGGGGCCAACGTCCTGACTTTC.

V usage is TRBV25-1 and J usage is TRBJ1-2; 7 bases agree with TRBD1. This CDR3 is 13 amino acids long. Looked up from germline, CDR1 is MGHDK and CDR2 is SYGVNS. V lost 6 bases and J lost 6; bases outside the gene matches: 7. Here the CDR3 reads CASRAEQGNGYTF. CDR3 DNA: TGTGCCAGCAGGGCGGAACAGGGGAATGGCTACACCTTC.

This clone was counted once. The chain employs TRBV4-3 and TRBJ2-2, with no clear D. Germline loops: CDR1 LGHNA, CDR2 YSLEER. The germline V and J ends were trimmed by 1 base and 4 bases, with 10 bases remaining between them. CDR3 length: 15 amino acids. The CDR3 bases are TGCGCCAGCAGCCAAGGGTTTAAGGTCACCGGGGAGCTGTTTTTT. It yields the protein CASSQGFKVTGELFF.

V and J are TRBV28 and TRBJ1-4; D call uncertain. V lost 7 bases and J lost 8, with 20 bases in between. Germline loops: CDR1 MDHEN, CDR2 SYDVKM. The CDR3 covers 15 residues. CDR3 sequence (DNA): TGTGCCAGCACCATTACCTCCGGAGGATGGGAAAAACTGTTTTTT. Protein sequence: CASTITSGGWEKLFF. Combining the CDR3 with reference TRBV28 and TRBJ1-4 gives the whole variable domain DVKVTQSSRYLVKRTGEKVFLECVQDMDHENMFWYRQDPGLGLRLIYFSYDVKMKEKGDIPEGYSVSREKKERFSLILESASTNQTSMYLCASTITSGGWEKLFFGSGTQLSVL.